The entry that follows covers one T cell receptor (beta chain) sequence. The entry originates in a study of shared clonotypes between healthy human individuals. Trimming removed 4 bases from V and 4 bases from J, with 14 bases in between. The CDR3 runs 14 residues. CDR1 is SGHAT and CDR2 is FQNNGV in the germline V gene. Donors, without exception, were Caucasian adults residing in Nashville, Tennessee. Here immunoSEQ multiplex PCR was the method, and the copy in TCRdb shows in-frame clones only, minus some. The profile shows some 650,000 clones, 95% to 98% of them singletons. The chain carries TRBV11-2 and TRBJ2-7, with D unclear. Sequenced material: naive CD4+ T cells sorted from blood. Noted subset: CD45RA+ positively selected. This TCR derives from a woman in her twenties or thirties in good health. CDR3 amino acids: CASSSVRLNYEQYF. The DNA of the CDR3 is TGTGCCAGCAGCTCCGTACGGCTTAATTACGAGCAGTACTTC. The full variable domain, its missing parts supplied by reference TRBV11-2 and TRBJ2-7, is EAGVAQSPRYKIIEKRQSVAFWCNPISGHATLYWYQQILGQGPKLLIQFQNNGVVDDSQLPKDRFSAERLKGVDSTLKIQPAKLEDSAVYLCASSSVRLNYEQYFGPGTRLTVT.